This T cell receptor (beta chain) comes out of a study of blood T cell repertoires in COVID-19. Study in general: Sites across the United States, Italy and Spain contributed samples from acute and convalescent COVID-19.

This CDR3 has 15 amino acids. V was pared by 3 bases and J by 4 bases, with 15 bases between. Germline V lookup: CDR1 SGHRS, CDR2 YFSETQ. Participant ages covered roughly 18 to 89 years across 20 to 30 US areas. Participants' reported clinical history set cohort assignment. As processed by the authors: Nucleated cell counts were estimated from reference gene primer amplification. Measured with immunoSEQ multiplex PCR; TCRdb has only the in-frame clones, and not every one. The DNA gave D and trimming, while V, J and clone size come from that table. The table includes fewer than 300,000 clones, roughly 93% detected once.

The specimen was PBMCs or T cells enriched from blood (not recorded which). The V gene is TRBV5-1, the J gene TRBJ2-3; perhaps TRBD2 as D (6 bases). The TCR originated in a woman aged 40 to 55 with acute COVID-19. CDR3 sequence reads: CASSWGGPGPDTQYF. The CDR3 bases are TGCGCCAGCAGCTGGGGAGGCCCTGGCCCAGATACGCAGTATTTT. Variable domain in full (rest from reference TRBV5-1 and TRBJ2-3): KAGVTQTPRYLIKTRGQQVTLSCSPISGHRSVSWYQQTPGQGLQFLFEYFSETQRNKGNFPGRFSGRQFSNSRSEMNVSTLELGDSALYLCASSWGGPGPDTQYFGPGTRLTVL.